Listed below are T cell receptor beta chains from one sample, sequenced in a study of PD-1 blockade in classical Hodgkin lymphoma. Sequencing used immunoSEQ multiplex PCR; TCRdb keeps in-frame clones, though not all of them. The data hold approximately 58,000 clones, with approximately 90% observed a single time. Sequencing was performed on peripheral blood mononuclear cells (PBMCs), taken before the second cycle of nivolumab. All receptors derive from a human donor with classical Hodgkin lymphoma. Both conserved end residues are part of each CDR3. The order of the fields is J gene, D gene, clone size, V gene, CDR3 protein, CDR3 DNA. The D gene is left open where the match is weak. The size field is filled for only some rows; it gives once, few, many or a size class.

J gene: TRBJ1-5; D gene: NA; clone size: NA; V gene: TRBV12-5; CDR3 protein: CASGLRTENQPQHF; CDR3 DNA: TGTGCTAGTGGTTTACGGACCGAGAATCAGCCCCAGCATTTT
J gene: TRBJ1-3; D gene: TRBD1; clone size: once; V gene: TRBV6-6; CDR3 protein: CASIKNRGPGNTIYF; CDR3 DNA: TGTGCCAGCATCAAAAACAGGGGGCCAGGAAACACCATATATTTT
J gene: TRBJ2-7; D gene: TRBD2; clone size: once; V gene: TRBV4-2; CDR3 protein: CASSQDLGGGPYEQYF; CDR3 DNA: TGTGCCAGCAGCCAAGATCTCGGGGGGGGCCCCTACGAGCAGTACTTC
J gene: TRBJ2-5; D gene: TRBD2; clone size: few; V gene: TRBV6-5; CDR3 protein: CASRPRRGAGTQYF; CDR3 DNA: TGTGCCAGCCGACCGCGGCGGGGGGCGGGGACCCAGTACTTC
J gene: TRBJ2-7; D gene: TRBD2; clone size: NA; V gene: TRBV14; CDR3 protein: CASSRGAGEGYEQYF; CDR3 DNA: TGTGCCAGCAGCCGAGGGGCGGGAGAGGGCTACGAGCAGTACTTC
J gene: TRBJ1-2; D gene: TRBD1; clone size: NA; V gene: TRBV7-3; CDR3 protein: CASSQQRQGDYGYTF; CDR3 DNA: TGTGCCAGCAGCCAGCAACGACAGGGGGACTATGGCTACACCTTC
J gene: TRBJ2-5; D gene: TRBD2; clone size: NA; V gene: TRBV7-8; CDR3 protein: CASSGGAGGLYQETQYF; CDR3 DNA: TGTGCCAGCAGCGGCGGGGCGGGGGGGCTATACCAAGAGACCCAGTACTTC
J gene: TRBJ2-7; D gene: TRBD2; clone size: once; V gene: TRBV9; CDR3 protein: CASSPSGGPVDEQYF; CDR3 DNA: TGTGCCAGCAGCCCTAGCGGGGGTCCCGTAGACGAGCAGTACTTC
J gene: TRBJ2-5; D gene: TRBD2; clone size: NA; V gene: TRBV28; CDR3 protein: CASSIIAGLADYQETQYF; CDR3 DNA: TGTGCCAGCAGCATCATCGCGGGACTAGCGGACTACCAAGAGACCCAGTACTTC
J gene: TRBJ2-3; D gene: TRBD2; clone size: NA; V gene: TRBV7-3; CDR3 protein: CASSLAGGVDTQYF; CDR3 DNA: TGTGCCAGCAGCTTAGCGGGAGGGGTGGATACGCAGTATTTT
J gene: TRBJ1-2; D gene: NA; clone size: NA; V gene: TRBV28; CDR3 protein: CASSPFLGGPNYGYTF; CDR3 DNA: TGTGCCAGCAGTCCGTTTCTAGGGGGACCTAACTATGGCTACACCTTC
J gene: TRBJ1-3; D gene: NA; clone size: NA; V gene: TRBV29-1; CDR3 protein: CSVEKGENSGNTIYF; CDR3 DNA: TGCAGCGTTGAGAAGGGGGAAAACTCTGGAAACACCATATATTTT
J gene: TRBJ2-1; D gene: NA; clone size: NA; V gene: TRBV11-3; CDR3 protein: CASSLSRESQLEQFF; CDR3 DNA: TGTGCCAGCAGCTTAAGTCGGGAATCGCAGCTGGAGCAGTTCTTC
J gene: TRBJ2-3; D gene: TRBD2; clone size: NA; V gene: TRBV6-1; CDR3 protein: CATDRLAVDTQYF; CDR3 DNA: TGTGCCACCGACAGACTAGCGGTAGATACGCAGTATTTT
J gene: TRBJ2-1; D gene: TRBD2; clone size: NA; V gene: TRBV10-3; CDR3 protein: CAISETKRLAGESQFF; CDR3 DNA: TGTGCCATCAGTGAGACGAAAAGACTAGCGGGGGAATCTCAGTTCTTC
J gene: TRBJ2-1; D gene: TRBD2; clone size: NA; V gene: TRBV19; CDR3 protein: CASSIVPASGNNEQFF; CDR3 DNA: TGTGCCAGTAGTATAGTTCCCGCTAGCGGGAACAATGAGCAGTTCTTC
J gene: TRBJ1-2; D gene: TRBD1; clone size: NA; V gene: TRBV5-4; CDR3 protein: CATLIPGQDNYGYTF; CDR3 DNA: TGTGCCACCCTAATCCCGGGACAGGACAACTATGGCTACACCTTC
J gene: TRBJ2-7; D gene: TRBD1; clone size: NA; V gene: TRBV10-3; CDR3 protein: CAISEFETGGSYEQYF; CDR3 DNA: TGTGCCATCAGTGAATTCGAGACAGGGGGCTCCTACGAGCAGTACTTC
J gene: TRBJ1-5; D gene: NA; clone size: once; V gene: TRBV2; CDR3 protein: CASSVREAQPQHF; CDR3 DNA: TGTGCCAGCAGTGTTAGAGAAGCACAGCCCCAGCATTTT
J gene: TRBJ2-7; D gene: TRBD2; clone size: NA; V gene: TRBV19; CDR3 protein: CASSPGTSGSPPYEQYF; CDR3 DNA: TGTGCCAGTAGCCCTGGGACTAGCGGGAGTCCGCCCTACGAGCAGTACTTC
J gene: TRBJ1-5; D gene: TRBD1; clone size: once; V gene: TRBV5-6; CDR3 protein: CASSASGGGLGNQPQHF; CDR3 DNA: TGTGCCAGCAGCGCATCAGGGGGCGGTTTAGGCAATCAGCCCCAGCATTTT
J gene: TRBJ2-3; D gene: TRBD2; clone size: once; V gene: TRBV5-1; CDR3 protein: CASSLVRGGQDTQYF; CDR3 DNA: TGCGCCAGCAGCTTGGTGCGGGGGGGCCAAGATACGCAGTATTTT
J gene: TRBJ2-3; D gene: TRBD2; clone size: once; V gene: TRBV7-9; CDR3 protein: CASSLAGGTADTQYF; CDR3 DNA: TGTGCCAGCAGCTTAGCGGGGGGGACTGCAGATACGCAGTATTTT
J gene: TRBJ1-4; D gene: NA; clone size: NA; V gene: TRBV23-1; CDR3 protein: CASRRRALGEKLFF; CDR3 DNA: TGCGCCAGCAGGAGGAGGGCGTTGGGGGAAAAACTGTTTTTT
J gene: TRBJ2-3; D gene: TRBD1; clone size: NA; V gene: TRBV5-1; CDR3 protein: CASSGDRVADTQYF; CDR3 DNA: TGCGCCAGCAGCGGTGACAGGGTTGCAGATACGCAGTATTTT
J gene: TRBJ2-3; D gene: NA; clone size: NA; V gene: TRBV15; CDR3 protein: CATSRDRGAAVSDTQYF; CDR3 DNA: TGTGCCACCAGCAGAGATCGAGGGGCCGCTGTGTCGGATACGCAGTATTTT
J gene: TRBJ2-4; D gene: NA; clone size: NA; V gene: TRBV4-1; CDR3 protein: CASSQDAIIQYF; CDR3 DNA: TGCGCCAGCAGCCAAGATGCCATCATTCAGTACTTC
J gene: TRBJ1-3; D gene: NA; clone size: NA; V gene: TRBV21-1; CDR3 protein: CASSKIPRGFGSGNTIYF; CDR3 DNA: NA
J gene: TRBJ1-2; D gene: TRBD1; clone size: NA; V gene: TRBV7-8; CDR3 protein: CASSLPTRTAGTGPNGYTF; CDR3 DNA: TGTGCCAGCAGCCTACCAACCAGGACCGCCGGGACAGGGCCGAATGGCTACACCTTC
J gene: TRBJ2-7; D gene: NA; clone size: NA; V gene: TRBV27; CDR3 protein: CASSYRAPDYYEQYF; CDR3 DNA: TGTGCCAGCAGTTATAGGGCCCCAGACTATTATGAGCAGTACTTC
J gene: TRBJ2-3; D gene: NA; clone size: NA; V gene: TRBV5-1; CDR3 protein: CASSLDRGAGDTQYF; CDR3 DNA: TGCGCCAGCAGCTTGGACAGGGGAGCGGGAGATACGCAGTATTTT
J gene: TRBJ2-7; D gene: TRBD2; clone size: NA; V gene: TRBV4-2; CDR3 protein: CASSQDNSGSYYEQYF; CDR3 DNA: TGTGCCAGCAGCCAAGATAATAGCGGGAGTTACTACGAGCAGTACTTC
J gene: TRBJ2-4; D gene: NA; clone size: NA; V gene: TRBV5-3; CDR3 protein: CARCPTLAKNIQYF; CDR3 DNA: TGTGCCAGATGCCCGACGTTAGCCAAAAACATTCAGTACTTC
J gene: TRBJ2-1; D gene: NA; clone size: once; V gene: TRBV25-1; CDR3 protein: CASSVPGRDEQFF; CDR3 DNA: TGTGCCAGCAGTGTGCCCGGTCGGGATGAGCAGTTCTTC
J gene: TRBJ2-7; D gene: NA; clone size: NA; V gene: TRBV5-6; CDR3 protein: CASSRTGNRFYEQYF; CDR3 DNA: TGTGCCAGCAGCAGAACAGGGAACAGGTTCTACGAGCAGTACTTC
J gene: TRBJ1-6; D gene: NA; clone size: NA; V gene: TRBV5-1; CDR3 protein: CASSFDSGANSPLHF; CDR3 DNA: TGCGCCAGCAGCTTCGACAGCGGCGCCAATTCACCCCTCCACTTT
J gene: TRBJ1-3; D gene: TRBD1; clone size: NA; V gene: TRBV7-3; CDR3 protein: CASSGQTGAGNTIYF; CDR3 DNA: TGTGCCAGCAGCGGCCAGACAGGGGCGGGAAACACCATATATTTT